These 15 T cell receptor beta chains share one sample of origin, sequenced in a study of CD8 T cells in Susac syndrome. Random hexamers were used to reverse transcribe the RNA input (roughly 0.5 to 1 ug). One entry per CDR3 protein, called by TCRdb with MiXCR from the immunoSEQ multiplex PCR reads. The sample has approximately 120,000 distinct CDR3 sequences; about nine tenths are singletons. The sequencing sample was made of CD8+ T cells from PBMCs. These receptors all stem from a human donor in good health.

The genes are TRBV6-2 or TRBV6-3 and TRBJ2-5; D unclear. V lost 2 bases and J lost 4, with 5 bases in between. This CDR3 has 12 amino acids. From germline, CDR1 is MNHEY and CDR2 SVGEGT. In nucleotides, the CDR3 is TGTGCCAGCAGTTACGGGTCAGAGACCCAGTACTTC. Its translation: CASSYGSETQYF.

CDR3 DNA: TGTGCCAGCAGCATCTTTGACAGGGGGCTCGGTGGCTACACCTTC. Amino acid sequence: CASSIFDRGLGGYTF. J is TRBJ1-2 and V is TRBV7-2; 10 nucleotides line up with TRBD1. Germline CDR1 SGHTA, CDR2 FQGNSA. The CDR3 length is 15 residues. V dropped 5 bases and J dropped 7; count of bases not matched to a gene: 10.

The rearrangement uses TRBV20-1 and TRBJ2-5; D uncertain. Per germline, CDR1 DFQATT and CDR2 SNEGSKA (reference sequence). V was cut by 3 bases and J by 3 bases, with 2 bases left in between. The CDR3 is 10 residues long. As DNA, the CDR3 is TGCAGTGCTAGGAAAGAGACCCAGTACTTC. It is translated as CSARKETQYF.

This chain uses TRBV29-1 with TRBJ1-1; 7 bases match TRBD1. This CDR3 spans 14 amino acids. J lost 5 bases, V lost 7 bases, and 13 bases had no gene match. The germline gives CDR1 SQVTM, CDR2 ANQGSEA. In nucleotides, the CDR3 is TGCAGCGCCTCGGGCGACAGGGCGGGGACTGAAGCTTTCTTT. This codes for CSASGDRAGTEAFF.

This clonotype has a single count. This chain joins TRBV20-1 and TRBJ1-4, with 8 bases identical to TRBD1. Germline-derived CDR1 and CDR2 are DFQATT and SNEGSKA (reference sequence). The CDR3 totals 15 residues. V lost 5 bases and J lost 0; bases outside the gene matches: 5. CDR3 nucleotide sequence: TGCAGTGCTGCGGACAGGGCCACAACTAATGAAAAACTGTTTTTT. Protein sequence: CSAADRATTNEKLFF.

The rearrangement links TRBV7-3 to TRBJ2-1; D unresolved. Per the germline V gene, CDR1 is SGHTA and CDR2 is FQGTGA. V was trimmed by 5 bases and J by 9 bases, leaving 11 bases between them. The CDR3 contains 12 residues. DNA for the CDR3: TGTGCCAGCAGCCGGAACGGTGGTGAGCAGTTCTTC. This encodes CASSRNGGEQFF.

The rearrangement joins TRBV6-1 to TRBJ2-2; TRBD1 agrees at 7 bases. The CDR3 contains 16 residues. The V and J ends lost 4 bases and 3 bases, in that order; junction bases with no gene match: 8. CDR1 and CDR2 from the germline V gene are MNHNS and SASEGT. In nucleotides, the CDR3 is TGTGCCAGCAGTGGGGGGACAGTTCGGGACACCGGGGAGCTGTTTTTT. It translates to CASSGGTVRDTGELFF.

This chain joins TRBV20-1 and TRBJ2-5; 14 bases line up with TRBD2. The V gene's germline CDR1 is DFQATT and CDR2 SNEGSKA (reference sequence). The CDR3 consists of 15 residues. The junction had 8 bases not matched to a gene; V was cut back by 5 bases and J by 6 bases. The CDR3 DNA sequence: TGCAGTGCTCGGACTAGCGGGAGGACCAGGAAGACCCAGTACTTC. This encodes CSARTSGRTRKTQYF.

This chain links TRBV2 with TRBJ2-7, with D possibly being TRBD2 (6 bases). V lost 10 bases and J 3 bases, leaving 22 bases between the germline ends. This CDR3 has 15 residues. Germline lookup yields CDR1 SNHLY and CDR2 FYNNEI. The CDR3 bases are TGTGCCAACGGGGGTGCAAGGACTCCGAGCTACGAGCAGTACTTC. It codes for CANGGARTPSYEQYF.

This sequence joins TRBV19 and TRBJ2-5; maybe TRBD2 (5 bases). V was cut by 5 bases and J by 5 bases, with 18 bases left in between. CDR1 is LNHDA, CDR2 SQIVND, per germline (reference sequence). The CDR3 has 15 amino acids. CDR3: CASSPARGFGETQYF. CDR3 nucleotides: TGTGCCAGTAGTCCCGCCCGCGGGTTTGGGGAGACCCAGTACTTC.

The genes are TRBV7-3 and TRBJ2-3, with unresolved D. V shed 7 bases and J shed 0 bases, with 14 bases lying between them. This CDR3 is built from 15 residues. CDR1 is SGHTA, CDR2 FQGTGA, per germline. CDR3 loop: CASTPNEFSTDTQYF. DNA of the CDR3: TGTGCCAGCACCCCCAATGAGTTCAGCACAGATACGCAGTATTTT.

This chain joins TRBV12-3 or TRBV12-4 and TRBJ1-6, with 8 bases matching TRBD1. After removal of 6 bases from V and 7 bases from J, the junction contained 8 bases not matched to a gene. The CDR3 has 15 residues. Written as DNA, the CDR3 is TGTGCCAGCAGCAGACAGGGGTTCCGGAATTCACCCCTCCACTTT. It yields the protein CASSRQGFRNSPLHF.

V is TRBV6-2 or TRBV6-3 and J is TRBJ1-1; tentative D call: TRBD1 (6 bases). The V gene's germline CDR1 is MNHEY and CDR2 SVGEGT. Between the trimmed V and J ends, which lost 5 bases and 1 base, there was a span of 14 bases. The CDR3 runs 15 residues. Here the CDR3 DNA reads TGTGCCAGCAGTACTCCCGGGACACCGAACACTGAAGCTTTCTTT. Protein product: CASSTPGTPNTEAFF.

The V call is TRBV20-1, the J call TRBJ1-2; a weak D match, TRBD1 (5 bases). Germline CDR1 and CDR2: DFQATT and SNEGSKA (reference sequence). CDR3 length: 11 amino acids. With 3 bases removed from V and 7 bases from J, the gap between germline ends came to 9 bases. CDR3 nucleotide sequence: TGCAGTGCTAGCAACAGGCCTGGCTACACCTTC. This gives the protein CSASNRPGYTF.

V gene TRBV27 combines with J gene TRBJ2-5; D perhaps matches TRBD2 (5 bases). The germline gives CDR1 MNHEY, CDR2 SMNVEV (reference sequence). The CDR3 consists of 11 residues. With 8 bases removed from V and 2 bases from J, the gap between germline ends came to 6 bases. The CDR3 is CASGRQETQYF. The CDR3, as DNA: TGTGCCAGCGGGAGACAAGAGACCCAGTACTTC.